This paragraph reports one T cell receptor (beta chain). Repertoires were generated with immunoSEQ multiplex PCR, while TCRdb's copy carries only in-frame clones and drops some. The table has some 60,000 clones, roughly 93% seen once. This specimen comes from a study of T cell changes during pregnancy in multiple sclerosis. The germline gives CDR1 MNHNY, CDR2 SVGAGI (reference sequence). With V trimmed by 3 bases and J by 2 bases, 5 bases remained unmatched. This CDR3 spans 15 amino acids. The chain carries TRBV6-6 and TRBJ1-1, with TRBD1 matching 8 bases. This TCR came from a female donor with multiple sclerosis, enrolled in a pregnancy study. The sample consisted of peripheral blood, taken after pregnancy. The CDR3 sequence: CASSYRQGKNTEAFF. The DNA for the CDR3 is TGTGCCAGCAGTTATAGACAGGGGAAAAACACTGAAGCTTTCTTT.